This entry is about one T cell receptor beta chain. Produced via immunoSEQ multiplex PCR; TCRdb's table is partial and in-frame only. The table lists 90,000 to 150,000 clones, around 79% of them singletons. Trimming removed 1 base from V and 5 bases from J, with 9 bases in between. Per germline, CDR1 KGHSY and CDR2 FQNENV. The CDR3 is 14 amino acids. The entry originates in a study of blood T cell repertoires in COVID-19. The origin of this receptor is a man aged 50-59 years with acute or convalescent COVID-19. The sequenced sample was peripheral blood. This sequence joins TRBV16 and TRBJ1-5, with a tentative D call TRBD1 (5 bases). Written as DNA, the CDR3 is TGTGCCAGCAGCCAATTTACAGGCCATCAGCCCCAGCATTTT. It encodes CASSQFTGHQPQHF.